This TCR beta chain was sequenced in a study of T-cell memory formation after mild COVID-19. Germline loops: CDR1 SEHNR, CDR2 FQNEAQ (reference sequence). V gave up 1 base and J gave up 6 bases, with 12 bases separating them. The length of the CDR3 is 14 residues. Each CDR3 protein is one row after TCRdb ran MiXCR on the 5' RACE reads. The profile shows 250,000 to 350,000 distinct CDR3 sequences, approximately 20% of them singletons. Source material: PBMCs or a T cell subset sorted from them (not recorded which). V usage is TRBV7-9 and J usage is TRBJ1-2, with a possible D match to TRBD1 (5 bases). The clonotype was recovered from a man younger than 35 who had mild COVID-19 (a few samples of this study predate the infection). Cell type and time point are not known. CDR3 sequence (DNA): TGTGCCAGCAGCTTAGGACAGAGCTTTAATGGCTACACCTTC. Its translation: CASSLGQSFNGYTF.